This T cell receptor beta chain was found in a study of CD8+ T cells in alopecia areata. cDNA reverse transcribed from extracted RNA served as the sequencing template. Measured with immunoSEQ multiplex PCR; TCRdb has only the in-frame clones, and not every one. The repertoire consists of fewer than 250,000 clones, with 57% occurring once and the leading ten covering more than 0.4%. PBMCs provided sorted CD4+ and CD8+ T cells. Germline lookup yields CDR1 SGDLS and CDR2 YYNGEE. The CDR3 sequence is 15 residues long. V gave up 3 bases and J gave up 6 bases; unmatched junction bases: 7. This clonotype was obtained from a human donor with alopecia areata. Material: CD4+ T cells sorted from blood, obtained at week 0. The rearrangement links TRBV9 to TRBJ2-1; 9 bases line up with TRBD2. DNA for the CDR3: TGTGCCAGCAGCGCGGGACTAGCTTCTGCCAATGAGCAGTTCTTC. Amino acids: CASSAGLASANEQFF.